The 19 T cell receptor beta chains given below trace back to one sample, sequenced in a study of T cell clonality in common variable immunodeficiency. Points from the study as a whole: Common variable immunodeficiency TCR beta sequences reportedly had fewer deletions and N-nucleotide insertions.

The antigens for these receptors are not known. Only in-frame clones appear in the TCRdb table, and some are missing; sequencing was by immunoSEQ multiplex PCR. This sample comprises 20,000 or so clones, none seen once only. Sequencing was done on a sample of peripheral blood mononuclear cells. The receptors originated from a human donor with common variable immunodeficiency.

This clone was counted many times. The CDR3 end lies 3 residues beyond the end of the read and is filled in from the germline J gene. The rearrangement joins TRBV28 to TRBJ1-1; 10 bases fit TRBD1. Germline assignment: CDR1 MDHEN and CDR2 SYDVKM. This CDR3 has 14 amino acids. J gave up 4 bases and V 4 bases, and 3 bases lay outside the gene matches. This chain's CDR3 is CASSSRDRGTEAFF. The CDR3 bases that were read are TGTGCCAGCAGTTCTCGGGACAGGGGCACTGAA.

To note about this clone: The read stops 3 residues short of the end of the CDR3; the missing end is completed from the germline J gene. V and J are TRBV18 and TRBJ1-2; 8 bases align to TRBD1. The CDR3 length is 16 residues. V was clipped by 4 bases and J by 6 bases; unmatched bases: 13. The germline V gene encodes CDR1 KGHSH and CDR2 LQKENI. The CDR3 DNA, read in part, is TGTGCCAGCTCACTAGGACAGGGTTTGCGTGTGGATGGC. Protein product: CASSLGQGLRVDG. The full CDR3 protein is CASSLGQGLRVDGYTF.

This clone was counted ten times or more. The missing CDR3 end, 3 residues past where the read stops, is filled in from the germline J gene. V and J are TRBV20-1 and TRBJ1-6; 7 bases line up with TRBD1. Germline trimming cut 5 bases from V and 11 bases from J; bases unmatched to any gene: 12. The V gene's germline CDR1 is DFQATT and CDR2 SNEGSKA (reference sequence). CDR3 length: 14 amino acids. CDR3 loop: CSAGGTVAEAPLHF. Incomplete CDR3 DNA: TGCAGTGCTGGGGGGACAGTGGCGGAGGCACCC.

This clone showed up many times. The read ends 3 residues before the CDR3 terminus; that terminus is restored from the germline J gene. The chain is built from TRBV20-1 and TRBJ2-1, with a tentative D call TRBD1 (6 bases). Germline loops: CDR1 DFQATT, CDR2 SNEGSKA (reference sequence). The CDR3 consists of 13 residues. With 3 bases removed from V and 5 bases from J, the gap between germline ends came to 11 bases. CDR3 DNA (partial): TGCAGTGCTAGGCACAGGGCCGACAATGAG. Translation gives CSARHRADNE. The whole CDR3 protein is CSARHRADNEQFF.

The sample holds many counts of this clone. The read terminates 3 residues ahead of where the CDR3 ends, so the germline J gene completes it. V and J are TRBV14 and TRBJ1-3, with TRBD1 identical over 7 bases. Unmatched junction bases numbered 12, after V lost 0 bases and J lost 4 bases. Looked up from germline, CDR1 is SGHDN and CDR2 is FVKESK. This CDR3 is built from 18 residues. The CDR3 region is CASSQDSATPGGGNTIYF. CDR3 DNA (partial): TGTGCCAGCAGCCAAGATTCTGCGACCCCAGGGGGGGGAAACACC.

About this clone: The CDR3 is cut off 3 residues early in the read; its end comes from the germline J gene. The chain uses TRBV2 and TRBJ1-6; D is undetermined. Germline CDR1 is SNHLY and CDR2 is FYNNEI. The length of the CDR3 is 13 residues. V was pared by 2 bases and J by 3 bases, with 2 bases between. The CDR3 sequence is CASSEHYNSPLHF. CDR3 bases read: TGTGCCAGCAGTGAACACTATAATTCACCC. Together with reference TRBV2 and TRBJ1-6, the CDR3 gives the full variable domain: EPEVTQTPSHQVTQMGQEVILRCVPISNHLYFYWYRQILGQKVEFLVSFYNNEISEKSEIFDDQFSVERPDGSNFTLKIRSTKLEDSAMYFCASSEHYNSPLHFGNGTRLTVT.

This clone was picked up many times. The sequenced fragment ends 3 residues before the CDR3 boundary, so the rest is inferred from the germline J gene. The genes are TRBV18 and TRBJ1-2; 9 bases fit TRBD1. Losses at the gene ends were 3 bases for V and 0 bases for J; bases not matched to a gene: 5. CDR1 and CDR2 (germline): KGHSH, LQKENI. The CDR3 has 16 amino acids. Incomplete CDR3 DNA: TGTGCCAGCTCACCCGGGACAGGGCCCACTAACTATGGC. It is translated as CASSPGTGPTNYG. The whole CDR3 is CASSPGTGPTNYGYTF.

This clone was seen at least ten times. The CDR3 end is not reached by the read, which stops 3 residues before it; the germline J gene fills it in. The rearrangement links TRBV4-2 to TRBJ2-7; D is perhaps TRBD1 (6 bases). Looked up from germline, CDR1 is LGHNA and CDR2 is YNFKEQ. The CDR3 has 16 amino acids. V was cut by 2 bases and J by 3 bases, with 17 bases left in between. This CDR3 is CASSQRFGGNSYEQYF. Incomplete CDR3 DNA: TGTGCCAGCAGCCAACGGTTTGGGGGCAATAGCTACGAG.

The table lists this clone with many counts. The read ends 3 residues before the CDR3 terminus; that terminus is restored from the germline J gene. The genes are TRBV10-1 and TRBJ2-7; 10 nucleotides match TRBD2. This CDR3 contains 16 residues. CDR1 is WNHNN and CDR2 is SYGVQD in the germline V gene (reference sequence). With V trimmed by 4 bases and J by 1 base, 7 bases remained unmatched. CDR3 amino acids: CASSGASGSNSYEQYF. The CDR3 bases that were read are TGCGCCAGCAGTGGGGCTAGCGGGAGTAATTCCTACGAG.

This clone was seen repeatedly, ten times or more. The CDR3 end lies 3 residues beyond the end of the read and is filled in from the germline J gene. Other DNA sequences within the sample encode an identical CDR3. The chain couples TRBV20-1 to TRBJ1-5; tentatively, D is TRBD1 (5 bases). Germline values: CDR1 DFQATT, CDR2 SNEGSKA (reference sequence). V gave up 6 bases and J gave up 0 bases, with 9 bases separating them. CDR3 length equals 13 residues. The CDR3 here is CSAPTDSNQPQHF. The sequenced CDR3 bases are TGCAGTGCCCCGACAGATAGCAATCAGCCC.

This clone was detected only a few times. The read terminates 3 residues ahead of where the CDR3 ends, so the germline J gene completes it. This sequence joins TRBV5-1 and TRBJ2-1; TRBD2 agrees at 14 bases. There are 20 residues in the CDR3. The trim removed 5 bases at V and 0 bases at J, leaving 13 bases unmatched. Germline-derived CDR1 and CDR2 are SGHRS and YFSETQ. Incomplete CDR3 DNA: TGCGCCAGCAGTTTCTATGGGACTAGCGGGAGCGATAGCTCCTACAATGAG. Translated: CASSFYGTSGSDSSYNE. In full, the CDR3 reads CASSFYGTSGSDSSYNEQFF.

This clone was counted many times. Coverage ceases 3 residues before the CDR3 finishes, and the germline J gene fills in the end. The J gene is TRBJ1-5, the V gene TRBV2; tentatively, D is TRBD1 (5 bases). The germline CDR1 and CDR2 sequences are SNHLY and FYNNEI. Trimming cost V 3 bases and J 1 base, with 7 bases left between them. The CDR3 covers 14 residues. CDR3 DNA (partial): TGTGCCAGCAGTGAGACAGAAAGCAATCAGCCC. It codes for CASSETESNQP. The full CDR3 is CASSETESNQPQHF.

In this sample, this clone turned up many times. Coverage ceases 3 residues before the CDR3 finishes, and the germline J gene fills in the end. This chain links TRBV20-1 with TRBJ2-3; 10 bases fit TRBD2. Germline loops: CDR1 DFQATT, CDR2 SNEGSKA (reference sequence). J was trimmed by 1 base and V by 3 bases; bases with no gene match: 1. The CDR3 sequence is 14 residues long. The sequenced CDR3 bases are TGCAGTGCTAGGGGGACTAGCGGCACAGATACG. Amino acids: CSARGTSGTDT. The full CDR3 protein is CSARGTSGTDTQYF.

Concerning this clone: Read coverage stops 3 residues before the CDR3 terminus; the germline J gene supplies the remainder. The chain employs TRBV11-2 and TRBJ2-5; 8 positions match TRBD2. Germline CDR1 and CDR2: SGHAT and FQNNGV. This CDR3 spans 14 amino acids. J was trimmed by 5 bases and V by 7 bases; bases with no gene match: 9. The CDR3: CASTPGTSWETQYF. CDR3 DNA, as far as it was read: TGTGCCAGCACCCCCGGGACTAGTTGGGAGACC. The full variable domain, with the rest looked up from reference TRBV11-2 and TRBJ2-5, is EAGVAQSPRYKIIEKRQSVAFWCNPISGHATLYWYQQILGQGPKLLIQFQNNGVVDDSQLPKDRFSAERLKGVDSTLKIQPAKLEDSAVYLCASTPGTSWETQYFGPGTRLLVL.

This clone was seen many times. The CDR3 end lies 3 residues beyond the end of the read and is filled in from the germline J gene. V usage is TRBV19 and J usage is TRBJ2-5; perhaps TRBD1 as D (5 bases). V dropped 5 bases and J dropped 3 bases, with 13 bases sitting between them. The germline V gene encodes CDR1 LNHDA and CDR2 SQIVND (reference sequence). The CDR3 runs 14 residues. CDR3 amino acids: CASSAPGQKETQYF. The DNA read from the CDR3 is TGTGCCAGTAGTGCCCCCGGACAAAAAGAGACC.

This clone was seen at least ten times. The CDR3 end falls 3 residues outside the read, so it is completed with the germline J gene. The V gene is TRBV20-1, the J gene TRBJ2-2, with a possible D match to TRBD1 (5 bases). V was trimmed by 3 bases and J by 0 bases, leaving 17 bases between them. The V gene's germline CDR1 is DFQATT and CDR2 SNEGSKA (reference sequence). This CDR3 is 17 amino acids long. Incomplete CDR3 DNA: TGCAGTGCTAGTGGGCAGGGCCCAGACGCGAACACCGGGGAG. Translated: CSASGQGPDANTGE. The entire CDR3 sequence reads CSASGQGPDANTGELFF.

Regarding this clone: Read data end 3 residues before the CDR3 end; the end is taken from the germline J gene. V and J are TRBV30 and TRBJ1-5, with 9 bases lining up with TRBD1. CDR1 is GTSNPN and CDR2 is SVGIG in the germline V gene (reference sequence). The junction had 9 bases not matched to a gene; V was cut back by 3 bases and J by 6 bases. The CDR3 spans 15 residues. CDR3 residues: CAWSRSGTGTQPQHF. CDR3 bases read: TGTGCCTGGAGCCGTTCAGGGACAGGGACTCAGCCC.

Within the sample, this clone is medium-sized. With the read ending 3 residues before the CDR3 end, the germline J gene is used to fill in that end. V usage is TRBV6-2 or TRBV6-3 and J usage is TRBJ1-5; 8 bases map to TRBD1. Germline assignment: CDR1 MNHEY and CDR2 SVGEGT. V lost 5 bases to trimming and J lost 3 bases; unmatched junction nucleotides: 6. This CDR3 is 15 amino acids long. The CDR3 loop is CASSPGTGINQPQHF. The part of the CDR3 DNA that was read is TGTGCCAGCAGTCCCGGGACAGGAATCAATCAGCCC.

About this clone: Read sequence stops 3 residues before the CDR3 end, and the germline J gene provides the missing end. The chain is built from TRBV6-1 and TRBJ2-7; D is possibly TRBD1 (5 bases). Germline CDR1 and CDR2: MNHNS and SASEGT. Trimming left V 2 bases short and J 0 bases short, with 8 bases between. The CDR3 spans 14 residues. The part of the CDR3 DNA that was read is TGTGCCAGCAGTGAACAGGGCAACTCCTACGAG. Residues: CASSEQGNSYE. The whole CDR3 region reads CASSEQGNSYEQYF.